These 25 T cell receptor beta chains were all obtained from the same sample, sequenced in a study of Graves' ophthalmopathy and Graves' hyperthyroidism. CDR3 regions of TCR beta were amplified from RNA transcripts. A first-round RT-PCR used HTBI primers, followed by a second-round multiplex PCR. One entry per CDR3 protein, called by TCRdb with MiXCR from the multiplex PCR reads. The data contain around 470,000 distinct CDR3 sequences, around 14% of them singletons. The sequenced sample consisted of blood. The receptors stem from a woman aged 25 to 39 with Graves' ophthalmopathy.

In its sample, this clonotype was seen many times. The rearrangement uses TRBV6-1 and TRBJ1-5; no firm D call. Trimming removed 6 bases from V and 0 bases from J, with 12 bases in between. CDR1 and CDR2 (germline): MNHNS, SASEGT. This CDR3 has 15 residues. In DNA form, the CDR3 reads TGTGCCAGCAGACCAAGACGGGGTAGCAATCAGCCCCAGCATTTT. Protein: CASRPRRGSNQPQHF.

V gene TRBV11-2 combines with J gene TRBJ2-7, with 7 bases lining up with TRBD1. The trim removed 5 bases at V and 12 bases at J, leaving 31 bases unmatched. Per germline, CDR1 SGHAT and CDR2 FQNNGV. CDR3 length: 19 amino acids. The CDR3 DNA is TGTGCCAGCAGCCGGACAGGCCTTAGAATGGCCCCCGGGAATATTCTCCGGTACTTC. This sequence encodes CASSRTGLRMAPGNILRYF.

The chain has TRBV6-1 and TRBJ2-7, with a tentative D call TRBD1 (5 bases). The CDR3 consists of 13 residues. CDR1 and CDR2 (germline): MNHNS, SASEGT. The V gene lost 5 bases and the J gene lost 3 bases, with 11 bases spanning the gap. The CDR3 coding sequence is TGTGCCAGCAGTCCCATGGGGCACTACGAGCAGTACTTC. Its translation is CASSPMGHYEQYF.

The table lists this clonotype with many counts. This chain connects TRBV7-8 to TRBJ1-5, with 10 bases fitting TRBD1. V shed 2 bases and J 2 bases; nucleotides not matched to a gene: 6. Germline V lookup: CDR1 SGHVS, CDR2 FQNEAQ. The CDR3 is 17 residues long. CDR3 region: CASSLRAGTGGNQPQHF. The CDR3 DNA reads TGTGCCAGCAGCTTACGCGCCGGGACAGGGGGCAATCAGCCCCAGCATTTT.

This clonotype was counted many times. CDR3 amino acids: CSAKAGYEQYF. In DNA, the CDR3 is TGCAGTGCTAAAGCCGGGTACGAGCAGTACTTC. This chain links TRBV20-1 with TRBJ2-7; D is ambiguous. Trimming pared 4 bases from V and 4 bases from J, leaving 8 bases between. Germline V gene data show CDR1 as DFQATT and CDR2 as SNEGSKA (reference sequence). The CDR3 has 11 residues.

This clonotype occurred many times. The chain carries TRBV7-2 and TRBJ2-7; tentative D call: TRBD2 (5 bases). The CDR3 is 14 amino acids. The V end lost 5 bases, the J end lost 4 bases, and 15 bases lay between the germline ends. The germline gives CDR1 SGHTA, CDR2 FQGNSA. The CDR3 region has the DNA TGTGCCAGCAGCCCCGAGAGGGCCTCGTACGAGCAGTACTTC. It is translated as CASSPERASYEQYF.

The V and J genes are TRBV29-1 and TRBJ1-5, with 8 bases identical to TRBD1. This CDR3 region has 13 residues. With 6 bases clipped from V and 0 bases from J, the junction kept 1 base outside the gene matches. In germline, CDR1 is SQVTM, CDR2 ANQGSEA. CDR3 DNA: TGCAGCGTGGGACAGGATAGCAATCAGCCCCAGCATTTT. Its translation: CSVGQDSNQPQHF.

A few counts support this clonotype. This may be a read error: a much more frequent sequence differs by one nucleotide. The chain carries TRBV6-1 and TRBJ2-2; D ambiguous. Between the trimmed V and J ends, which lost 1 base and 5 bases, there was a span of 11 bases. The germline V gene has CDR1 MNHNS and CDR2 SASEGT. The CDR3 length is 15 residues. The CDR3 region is CASSEGGRETGELFF. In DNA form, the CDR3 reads TGTGCCAGCAGTGAAGGAGGAAGGGAAACCGGGGAGCTGTTTTTT.

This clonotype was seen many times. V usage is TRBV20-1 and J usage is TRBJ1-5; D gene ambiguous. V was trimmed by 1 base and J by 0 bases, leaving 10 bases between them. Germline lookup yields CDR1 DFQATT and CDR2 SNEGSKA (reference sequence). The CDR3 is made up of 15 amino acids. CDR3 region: CSARGAGDSNQPQHF. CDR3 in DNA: TGCAGTGCTAGAGGTGCCGGGGATAGCAATCAGCCCCAGCATTTT.

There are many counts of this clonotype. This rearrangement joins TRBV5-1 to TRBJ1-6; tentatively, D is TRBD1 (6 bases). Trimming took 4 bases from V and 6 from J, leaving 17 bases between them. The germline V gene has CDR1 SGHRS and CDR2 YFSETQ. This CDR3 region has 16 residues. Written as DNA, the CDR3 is TGCGCCAGCAGCCGGTCCTCAGGGGACTTTAATTCACCCCTCCACTTT. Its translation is CASSRSSGDFNSPLHF.

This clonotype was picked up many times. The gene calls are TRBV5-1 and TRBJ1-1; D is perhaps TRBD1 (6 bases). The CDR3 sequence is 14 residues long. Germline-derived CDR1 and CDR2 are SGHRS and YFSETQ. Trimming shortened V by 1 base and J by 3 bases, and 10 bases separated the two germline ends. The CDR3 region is CASSLTGSYTEAFF. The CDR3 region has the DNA TGCGCCAGCAGCTTGACAGGGTCTTACACTGAAGCTTTCTTT. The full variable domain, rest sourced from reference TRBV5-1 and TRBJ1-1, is KAGVTQTPRYLIKTRGQQVTLSCSPISGHRSVSWYQQTPGQGLQFLFEYFSETQRNKGNFPGRFSGRQFSNSRSEMNVSTLELGDSALYLCASSLTGSYTEAFFGQGTRLTVV.

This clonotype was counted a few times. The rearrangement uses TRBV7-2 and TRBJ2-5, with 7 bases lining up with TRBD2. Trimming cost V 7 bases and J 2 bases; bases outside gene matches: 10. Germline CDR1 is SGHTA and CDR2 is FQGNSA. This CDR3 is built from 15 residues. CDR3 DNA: TGTGCCAGCATGCTAAGCGGGATCCGGCAAGAGACCCAGTACTTC. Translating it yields CASMLSGIRQETQYF. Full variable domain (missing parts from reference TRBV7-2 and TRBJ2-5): GAGVSQSPSNKVTEKGKDVELRCDPISGHTALYWYRQSLGQGLEFLIYFQGNSAPDKSGLPSDRFSAERTGGSVSTLTIQRTQQEDSAVYLCASMLSGIRQETQYFGPGTRLLVL.

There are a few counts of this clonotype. CDR3: CASSLTSGSLKTQYF. The CDR3 nucleotides read TGTGCCAGCAGCTTAACCAGCGGGAGTTTAAAGACCCAGTACTTC. The chain carries TRBV11-2 and TRBJ2-5, with 8 bases lining up with TRBD2. J gave up 6 bases and V 2 bases, and 8 bases lay outside the gene matches. Germline-derived CDR1 and CDR2 are SGHAT and FQNNGV. The CDR3 contains 15 residues.

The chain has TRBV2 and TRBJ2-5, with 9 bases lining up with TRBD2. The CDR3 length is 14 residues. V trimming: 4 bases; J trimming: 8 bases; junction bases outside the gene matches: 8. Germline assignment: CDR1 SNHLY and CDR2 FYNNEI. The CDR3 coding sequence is TGTGCCAGCAGTGTGCAGGCTAGCGGGACCACCCAGTACTTC. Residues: CASSVQASGTTQYF.

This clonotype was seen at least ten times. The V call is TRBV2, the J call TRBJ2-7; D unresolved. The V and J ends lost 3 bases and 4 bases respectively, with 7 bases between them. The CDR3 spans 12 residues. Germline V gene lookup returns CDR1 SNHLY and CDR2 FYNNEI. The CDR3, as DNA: TGTGCCAGCAGTGAGGGTCGGTACGAGCAGTACTTC. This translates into CASSEGRYEQYF.

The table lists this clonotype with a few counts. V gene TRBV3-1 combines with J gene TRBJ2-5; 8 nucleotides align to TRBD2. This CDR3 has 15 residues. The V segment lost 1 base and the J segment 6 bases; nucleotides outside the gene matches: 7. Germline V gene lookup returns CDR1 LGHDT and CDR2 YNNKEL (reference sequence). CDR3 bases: TGTGCCAGCAGCCAAGGACCAGCGGGGGCGAAGACCCAGTACTTC. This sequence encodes CASSQGPAGAKTQYF.

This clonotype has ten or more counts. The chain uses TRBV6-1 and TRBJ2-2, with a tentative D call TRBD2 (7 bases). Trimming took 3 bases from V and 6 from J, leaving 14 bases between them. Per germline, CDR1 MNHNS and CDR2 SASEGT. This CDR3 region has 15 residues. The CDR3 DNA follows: TGTGCCAGCAGTGACCTGGGAGGGGGAGCCGGGGAGCTGTTTTTT. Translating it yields CASSDLGGGAGELFF.

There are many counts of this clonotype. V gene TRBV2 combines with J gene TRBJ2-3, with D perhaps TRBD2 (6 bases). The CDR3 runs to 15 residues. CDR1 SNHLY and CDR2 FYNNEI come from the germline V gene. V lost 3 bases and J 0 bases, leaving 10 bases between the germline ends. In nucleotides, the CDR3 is TGTGCCAGCAGTGAGGTAGCGGCTAGCACAGATACGCAGTATTTT. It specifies CASSEVAASTDTQYF.

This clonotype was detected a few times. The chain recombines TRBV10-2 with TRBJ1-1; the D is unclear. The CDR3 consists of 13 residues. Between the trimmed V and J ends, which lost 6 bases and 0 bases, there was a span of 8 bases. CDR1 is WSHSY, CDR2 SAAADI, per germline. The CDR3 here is CASRNRLNTEAFF. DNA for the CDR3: TGCGCCAGCAGGAATCGATTGAACACTGAAGCTTTCTTT.

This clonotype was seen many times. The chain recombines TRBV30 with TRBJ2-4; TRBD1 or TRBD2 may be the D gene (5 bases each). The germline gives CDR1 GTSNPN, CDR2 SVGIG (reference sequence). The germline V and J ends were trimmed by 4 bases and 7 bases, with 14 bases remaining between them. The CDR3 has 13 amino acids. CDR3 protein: CAWTPGRMNIQYF. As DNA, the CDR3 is TGTGCCTGGACCCCGGGACGGATGAACATTCAGTACTTC. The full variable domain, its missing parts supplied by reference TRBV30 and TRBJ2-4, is SQTIHQWPATLVQPVGSPLSLECTVEGTSNPNLYWYRQAAGRGLQLLFYSVGIGQISSEVPQNLSASRPQDRQFILSSKKLLLSDSGFYLCAWTPGRMNIQYFGAGTRLSVL.

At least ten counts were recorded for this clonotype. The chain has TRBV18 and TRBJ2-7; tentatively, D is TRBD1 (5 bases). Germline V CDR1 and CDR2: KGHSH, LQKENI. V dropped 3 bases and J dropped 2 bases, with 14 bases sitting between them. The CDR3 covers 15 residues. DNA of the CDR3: TGTGCCAGCTCACCGGGTCTACAGGCGGCCTACGAGCAGTACTTC. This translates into CASSPGLQAAYEQYF. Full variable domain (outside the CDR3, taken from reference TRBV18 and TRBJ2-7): NAGVMQNPRHLVRRRGQEARLRCSPMKGHSHVYWYRQLPEEGLKFMVYLQKENIIDESGMPKERFSAEFPKEGPSILRIQQVVRGDSAAYFCASSPGLQAAYEQYFGPGTRLTVT.

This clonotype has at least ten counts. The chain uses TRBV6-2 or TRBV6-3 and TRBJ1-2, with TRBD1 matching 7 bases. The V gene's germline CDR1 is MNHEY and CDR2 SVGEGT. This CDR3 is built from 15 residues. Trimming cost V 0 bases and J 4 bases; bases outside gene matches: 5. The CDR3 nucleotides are TGTGCCAGCAGTTACTCGAGGGACAGCAGCTATGGCTACACCTTC. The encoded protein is CASSYSRDSSYGYTF.

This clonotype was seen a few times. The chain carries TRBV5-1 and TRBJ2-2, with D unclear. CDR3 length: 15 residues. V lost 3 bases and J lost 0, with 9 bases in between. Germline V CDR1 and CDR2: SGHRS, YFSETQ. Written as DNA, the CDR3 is TGCGCCAGCAGCTCCAATCGGGCGAACACCGGGGAGCTGTTTTTT. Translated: CASSSNRANTGELFF.

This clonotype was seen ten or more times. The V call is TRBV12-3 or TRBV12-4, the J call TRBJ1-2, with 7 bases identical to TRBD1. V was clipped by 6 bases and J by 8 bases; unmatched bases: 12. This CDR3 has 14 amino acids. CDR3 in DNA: TGTGCCAGCAGCCCCAGGGACAGCTCGGGGGGCTACACCTTC. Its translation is CASSPRDSSGGYTF.

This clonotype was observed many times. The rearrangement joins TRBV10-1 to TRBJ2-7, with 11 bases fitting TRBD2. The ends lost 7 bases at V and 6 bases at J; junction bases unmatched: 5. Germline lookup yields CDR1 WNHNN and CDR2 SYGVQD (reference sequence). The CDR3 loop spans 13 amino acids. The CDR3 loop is CASTLAGVCEQYF. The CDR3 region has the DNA TGCGCCAGCACACTAGCGGGAGTTTGCGAGCAGTACTTC.